This TCR beta chain stems from a study of control samples from healthy donors and cancer patients (dated by TCRdb to about 2020). As regards this clone: Its antigen remains undetermined. No much larger clonotype is one base removed from it; base qualities were not supplied.

Libraries were built with the immunoSEQ multiplex PCR assay. TCRdb carries this immuneACCESS record with in-frame sequences only. Its versions omit some clonotypes, under half of them owing to an unresolved V gene in the studies checked, with the rest unexplained. The sample contains roughly 39,000 clones, 90% to 95% of them found a single time. The biggest ten clones account for roughly 3.5% of the sample. V is reduced by 5 bases and J by 3 bases, leaving a spacing of 14 bases between them. Inclusive of the bounding cysteine and phenylalanine, the CDR3 is 14 residues long. The only DNA kept is the CDR3, 42 bases in frame from the first base. From a lookup of the germline V gene, CDR1 and CDR2 are SGHVS and FQNEAQ.

The chain uses TRBV7-8 and TRBJ2-7, with a tentative D gene TRBD2 over 5 matching bases. The sequence derives from a woman aged 45-60 years in good health. What was sequenced was blood. The CDR3 corresponds to CASSPWGVNYEQYF. DNA sequence: TGTGCCAGCAGCCCGTGGGGAGTAAACTACGAGCAGTACTTC.